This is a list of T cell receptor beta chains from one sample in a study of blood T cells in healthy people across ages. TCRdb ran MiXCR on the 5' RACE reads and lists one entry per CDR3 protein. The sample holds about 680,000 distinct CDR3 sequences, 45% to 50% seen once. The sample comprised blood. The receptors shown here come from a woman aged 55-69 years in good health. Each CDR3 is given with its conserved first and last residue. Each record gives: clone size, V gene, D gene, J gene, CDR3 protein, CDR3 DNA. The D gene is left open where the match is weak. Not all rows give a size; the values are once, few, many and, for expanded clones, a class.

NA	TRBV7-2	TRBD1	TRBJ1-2	CASSIQGSRGYTF	TGTGCCAGCAGCATACAGGGGTCTAGGGGCTACACCTTC
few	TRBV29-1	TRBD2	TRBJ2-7	CSVERSGRYNEQYF	TGCAGCGTTGAACGTAGCGGGAGATACAATGAGCAGTACTTC
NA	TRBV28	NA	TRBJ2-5	CARTPAGFGETQYF	TGTGCCCGCACCCCAGCAGGGTTTGGGGAGACCCAGTACTTC
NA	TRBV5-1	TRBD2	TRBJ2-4	CASSFSGDEGQYF	TGCGCCAGCAGCTTTAGCGGGGACGAGGGTCAGTACTTC
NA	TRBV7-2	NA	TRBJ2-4	CASSSDPWRGLAKNIQYF	TGTGCCAGCAGCTCGGACCCGTGGCGGGGACTAGCCAAAAACATTCAGTACTTC
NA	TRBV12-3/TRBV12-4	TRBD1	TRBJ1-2	CASSPGTGGDYGYTF	TGTGCCAGCAGTCCCGGGACAGGGGGAGACTATGGCTACACCTTC
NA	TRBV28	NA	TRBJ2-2	CASSLNGGRSGELFF	TGTGCCAGCAGTTTGAACGGGGGGCGTAGCGGGGAGCTGTTTTTT
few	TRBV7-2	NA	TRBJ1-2	CASSTGPSPGYYGYTF	TGTGCCAGCAGCACCGGGCCATCCCCGGGGTACTATGGCTACACCTTC
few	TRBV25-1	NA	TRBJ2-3	CASDGDLTDTQYF	TGTGCCTCGGACGGGGACCTCACAGATACGCAGTATTTT
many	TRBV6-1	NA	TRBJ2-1	CASSEASHNEQFF	TGTGCCAGCAGTGAAGCCAGTCACAATGAGCAGTTCTTC
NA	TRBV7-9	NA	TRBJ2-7	CASSYRQGGEQYF	TGTGCCAGCAGCTATCGACAGGGAGGCGAGCAGTACTTC
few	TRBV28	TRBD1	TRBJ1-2	CASSFTGGDGYTF	TGTGCCAGCAGTTTCACAGGGGGGGATGGCTACACCTTC
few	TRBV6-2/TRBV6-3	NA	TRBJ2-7	CASSYRSSGLSEQYF	TGTGCCAGCAGTTACCGGTCGTCTGGTTTGAGCGAGCAGTACTTC
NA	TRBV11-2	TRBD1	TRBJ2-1	CASSLTGTAASYNEQFF	TGTGCCAGCAGCCTGACCGGGACAGCCGCTTCCTACAATGAGCAGTTCTTC
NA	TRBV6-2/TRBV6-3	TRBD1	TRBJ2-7	CASRDGTGLYEQYF	TGTGCCAGCAGGGACGGGACAGGGCTCTACGAGCAGTACTTC
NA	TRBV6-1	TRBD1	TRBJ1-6	CASSVDRDNSPLHF	TGTGCCAGCAGTGTGGACAGGGATAATTCACCCCTCCACTTT
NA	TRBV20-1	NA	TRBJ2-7	CSARDKGFLGAYEQYF	TGCAGTGCTAGAGATAAGGGGTTTTTGGGCGCCTACGAGCAGTACTTC
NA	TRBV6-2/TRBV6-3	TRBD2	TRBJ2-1	CASSYSGLAENNEQFF	TGTGCCAGCAGTTACTCGGGACTAGCAGAGAACAATGAGCAGTTCTTC
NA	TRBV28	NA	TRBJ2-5	CASKYGEQYF	TGTGCCAGCAAATACGGGGAGCAGTACTTC
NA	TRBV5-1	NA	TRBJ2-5	CASSPGASRETQYF	TGCGCCAGCAGCCCGGGCGCGAGTCGGGAGACCCAGTACTTC
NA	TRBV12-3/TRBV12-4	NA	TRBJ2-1	CASSWEYNEQFF	TGTGCCAGCAGTTGGGAGTACAATGAGCAGTTCTTC
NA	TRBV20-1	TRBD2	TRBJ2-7	CSAVAGVGVYEQYF	TGCAGTGCGGTAGCGGGAGTGGGAGTCTACGAGCAGTACTTC
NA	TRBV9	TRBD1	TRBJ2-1	CASSPRDRGHNEQFF	TGTGCCAGCAGCCCCCGGGACAGGGGTCACAATGAGCAGTTCTTC
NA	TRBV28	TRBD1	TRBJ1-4	CASSLVPRTGRATNEKLFF	TGTGCCAGCAGTTTGGTCCCCCGGACAGGGAGAGCAACTAATGAAAAACTGTTTTTT
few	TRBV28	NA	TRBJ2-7	CASKGPKPYEQYF	TGTGCCAGCAAGGGTCCGAAGCCCTACGAGCAGTACTTC
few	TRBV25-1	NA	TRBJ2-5	CASSGTTDQETQYF	TGTGCCAGCAGTGGGACAACAGACCAAGAGACCCAGTACTTC
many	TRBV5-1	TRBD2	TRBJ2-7	CASSLGPGGTYEQYF	TGTGCCAGCAGCTTGGGTCCGGGAGGGACCTACGAGCAGTACTTC